This passage covers 29 T cell receptor beta chains from one sample sequenced in a study of blood T cell repertoires in COVID-19. Here immunoSEQ multiplex PCR was the method, and the copy in TCRdb shows in-frame clones only, minus some. The sample consists of hundreds of thousands of clones, 70% to 90% of them appearing once. Material: PBMCs or T cells enriched from blood (not recorded which). These receptors came from a woman aged 45-60 years with acute COVID-19.

The chain employs TRBV9 and TRBJ1-1; 8 positions agree with TRBD1. The J segment lost 5 bases and the V segment lost 3 bases, leaving 9 bases of the junction unmatched. Germline CDR1 reads SGDLS; CDR2 reads YYNGEE. This CDR3 is 15 amino acids long. The CDR3, as DNA: TGTGCCAGCAGCGCGGCGCAGGGGGCGCCGACTGAAGCTTTCTTT. The encoded protein is CASSAAQGAPTEAFF.

The gene calls are TRBV12-5 and TRBJ2-1; TRBD2 agrees at 8 bases. This CDR3 is built from 15 residues. CDR1 is LGHNT, CDR2 FRNRAP, per germline. Germline trimming cut 0 bases from V and 7 bases from J; bases unmatched to any gene: 5. This CDR3 reads CASGLVTGGPNEQFF. Here the CDR3 DNA reads TGTGCTAGTGGTTTGGTGACGGGGGGGCCAAATGAGCAGTTCTTC.

The gene calls are TRBV25-1 and TRBJ2-2; a possible D gene is TRBD2 (5 bases). The ends were cut back, 0 bases at V and 7 bases at J, with 9 bases in the middle. Looked up from germline, CDR1 is MGHDK and CDR2 is SYGVNS. The CDR3 runs to 14 residues. The chain's CDR3 is CASSEYTGIGELFF. CDR3 bases: TGTGCCAGCAGTGAATATACGGGAATCGGGGAGCTGTTTTTT.

Worth noting for this clone: The sample has other DNA sequences that encode this CDR3 too. The chain combines TRBV2 with TRBJ1-5; maybe TRBD1 (5 bases). The CDR3 covers 13 residues. V was pared by 4 bases and J by 4 bases, with 8 bases between. Germline CDR1 is SNHLY and CDR2 is FYNNEI. DNA for the CDR3: TGTGCCAGCAGTGGGGGGGGAAATCAGCCCCAGCATTTT. Translation: CASSGGGNQPQHF.

This clone was detected once. V and J are TRBV7-2 and TRBJ1-3; tentatively, D is TRBD1 (5 bases). Trimming left V 2 bases short and J 9 bases short, with 20 bases between. CDR3 length: 16 residues. The germline gives CDR1 SGHTA, CDR2 FQGNSA. In nucleotides, the CDR3 is TGTGCCAGCAGCTTAAATAGCCAGAACTCTGGGGCCACCATATATTTT. Translation: CASSLNSQNSGATIYF.

This clone turned up a few times. The chain has TRBV19 and TRBJ1-2; 8 nucleotides match TRBD1. CDR3 length equals 15 residues. Per the germline V gene, CDR1 is LNHDA and CDR2 is SQIVND (reference sequence). Trimming removed 5 bases from V and 0 bases from J; junction bases left unmatched: 5. The CDR3 coding sequence is TGTGCCAGTAGTCCGACAGGGGCTGCTAACTATGGCTACACCTTC. Protein: CASSPTGAANYGYTF.

This clone was seen only a few times. The V call is TRBV6-1, the J call TRBJ1-5; D might be TRBD1 (5 bases). This CDR3 is built from 15 residues. Deletions cut 1 base from V and 1 base from J, with 8 bases between. Germline values: CDR1 MNHNS, CDR2 SASEGT. Written as DNA, the CDR3 is TGTGCCAGCAGTGAAGGCAGGGAAAGCAATCAGCCCCAGCATTTT. It is translated as CASSEGRESNQPQHF.

The chain combines TRBV12-3 or TRBV12-4 with TRBJ2-7; perhaps TRBD1 as D (6 bases). With 5 bases removed from V and 4 bases from J, the gap between germline ends came to 9 bases. The length of the CDR3 is 12 residues. In nucleotides, the CDR3 is TGTGCCAGCAGTGGGACAACGTACGAGCAGTACTTC. Translation gives CASSGTTYEQYF.

The rearrangement links TRBV9 to TRBJ1-4, with 9 bases identical to TRBD1. With V trimmed by 3 bases and J by 8 bases, 5 bases remained unmatched. Germline loops: CDR1 SGDLS, CDR2 YYNGEE. This CDR3 is built from 14 residues. The CDR3 is CASSAGDRVEKLFF. CDR3 nucleotide sequence: TGTGCCAGCAGCGCGGGGGACAGGGTCGAAAAACTGTTTTTT. The variable domain in full, completed from reference TRBV9 and TRBJ1-4, reads DSGVTQTPKHLITATGQRVTLRCSPRSGDLSVYWYQQSLDQGLQFLIQYYNGEERAKGNILERFSAQQFPDLHSELNLSSLELGDSALYFCASSAGDRVEKLFFGSGTQLSVL.

V and J are TRBV19 and TRBJ2-5; TRBD2 aligns across 10 bases. The V gene's germline CDR1 is LNHDA and CDR2 SQIVND (reference sequence). The CDR3 is 16 amino acids. J gave up 5 bases and V 8 bases, and 14 bases lay outside the gene matches. The CDR3 DNA follows: TGTGCCAGTTCTCCCCAGCTAGCGGGGGATCGGGAGACCCAGTACTTC. Its translation is CASSPQLAGDRETQYF.

The chain couples TRBV7-2 to TRBJ2-6; D unresolved. The length of the CDR3 is 16 residues. The germline V and J ends were trimmed by 4 bases and 0 bases, with 10 bases remaining between them. Germline values: CDR1 SGHTA, CDR2 FQGNSA. CDR3 protein: CASSSQVSSGANVLTF. The CDR3 coding sequence is TGTGCCAGCAGCTCTCAGGTTAGCTCTGGGGCCAACGTCCTGACTTTC.

The chain couples TRBV3-1 (or the pseudogene TRBV3-2) to TRBJ1-3, with D unresolved. Germline V lookup: CDR1 LGHDT, CDR2 YNNKEL (reference sequence). The CDR3 consists of 16 residues. The V end lost 1 base, the J end lost 4 bases, and 14 bases lay between the germline ends. The CDR3 loop is CASSQVPRSKGNTIYF. For the CDR3, the DNA is TGTGCCAGCAGCCAAGTACCCCGAAGCAAAGGAAACACCATATATTTT.

The CDR3 DNA follows: TGTGCCAGCTCACTCGGACAGGCAACGAACACCGGGGAGCTGTTTTTT. Amino acid sequence: CASSLGQATNTGELFF. This sequence joins TRBV18 and TRBJ2-2; 7 bases are shared with TRBD1. CDR3 length: 16 residues. J lost 0 bases, V lost 4 bases, and 5 bases had no gene match. CDR1 and CDR2 from the germline V gene are KGHSH and LQKENI.

The chain combines TRBV13 with TRBJ2-6; D unclear. Germline V lookup: CDR1 PRHDT, CDR2 FYEKMQ (reference sequence). This CDR3 spans 15 amino acids. V shed 0 bases and J shed 3 bases, with 6 bases lying between them. CDR3 nucleotides: TGTGCCAGCAGCTTAGGTACTTTTGGGGCCAACGTCCTGACTTTC. This gives the protein CASSLGTFGANVLTF.

The chain links TRBV7-2 to TRBJ2-4; no clear D. V was clipped by 1 base and J by 0 bases, with 7 bases between them. CDR3 length equals 15 residues. The germline V gene has CDR1 SGHTA and CDR2 FQGNSA. The CDR3 region is CASSLGVLAKNIQYF. The CDR3 DNA reads TGTGCCAGCAGCTTAGGAGTTTTAGCCAAAAACATTCAGTACTTC.

The chain carries TRBV30 and TRBJ1-2; D gene unclear. The V and J ends lost 3 bases and 4 bases respectively, with 9 bases between them. This CDR3 spans 12 amino acids. Germline values: CDR1 GTSNPN, CDR2 SVGIG (reference sequence). The CDR3 DNA sequence: TGTGCCTGGAGCGCCCGGGGCTATGGCTACACCTTC. Its protein is CAWSARGYGYTF.

The chain is built from TRBV29-1 and TRBJ1-5; TRBD1 aligns across 12 bases. The germline gives CDR1 SQVTM, CDR2 ANQGSEA. The CDR3 is 14 amino acids. The junction had 2 bases not matched to a gene; V was cut back by 5 bases and J by 3 bases. For the CDR3, the DNA is TGCAGCGTTAGGGGACAGGGGGCCAATCAGCCCCAGCATTTT. Residues: CSVRGQGANQPQHF.

The chain carries TRBV6-2 or TRBV6-3 and TRBJ1-2; TRBD1 is a possible D gene (6 bases). The CDR3 runs to 15 residues. The germline gives CDR1 MNHEY, CDR2 SVGEGT. The V and J ends lost 5 bases and 5 bases respectively, with 18 bases between them. In DNA, the CDR3 is TGTGCCAGCAGTAATACAGGGATAAGGCTATATGGCTACACCTTC. This codes for CASSNTGIRLYGYTF.

V is TRBV19 and J is TRBJ1-1; no clear D gene. Trimming took 5 bases from V and 0 from J, leaving 13 bases between them. Germline assignment: CDR1 LNHDA and CDR2 SQIVND (reference sequence). The CDR3 totals 15 residues. The DNA for the CDR3 is TGTGCCAGTAGTCCCCCCGGGAGAATGAACACTGAAGCTTTCTTT. Protein product: CASSPPGRMNTEAFF.

This chain uses TRBV7-9 with TRBJ1-1; 11 positions match TRBD1. The CDR3 runs to 15 residues. CDR1 SEHNR and CDR2 FQNEAQ come from the germline V gene (reference sequence). The J segment lost 6 bases and the V segment lost 1 base, leaving 4 bases of the junction unmatched. CDR3: CASSLGDRGRAEAFF. The DNA of the CDR3 is TGTGCCAGCAGCTTAGGGGACAGGGGGAGGGCTGAAGCTTTCTTT. The complete variable domain, with remaining parts taken from reference TRBV7-9 and TRBJ1-1, reads DTGVSQNPRHKITKRGQNVTFRCDPISEHNRLYWYRQTLGQGPEFLTYFQNEAQLEKSRLLSDRFSAERPKGSFSTLEIQRTEQGDSAMYLCASSLGDRGRAEAFFGQGTRLTVV.

The chain carries TRBV6-5 and TRBJ1-5, with D perhaps TRBD1 (6 bases). Germline CDR1 is MNHEY and CDR2 is SVGAGI. V shed 7 bases and J shed 4 bases, with 11 bases lying between them. The CDR3 has 13 amino acids. The CDR3 spells CASTQGQNQPQHF. CDR3 DNA sequence: TGTGCCAGCACGCAGGGGCAAAATCAGCCCCAGCATTTT.

The chain carries TRBV29-1 and TRBJ1-1; maybe TRBD1 (5 bases). Trimming took 7 bases from V and 4 from J, leaving 7 bases between them. Germline-derived CDR1 and CDR2 are SQVTM and ANQGSEA. This CDR3 contains 10 residues. The CDR3 sequence is CSARVTEAFF. DNA for the CDR3: TGCAGCGCCAGGGTCACTGAAGCTTTCTTT.

The J gene is TRBJ2-3, the V gene TRBV3-1 (or the pseudogene TRBV3-2), with 10 bases fitting TRBD1. Germline loops: CDR1 LGHDT, CDR2 YNNKEL (reference sequence). The CDR3 loop spans 18 amino acids. V trimming: 0 bases; J trimming: 2 bases; junction bases outside the gene matches: 8. CDR3 bases: TGTGCCAGCAGCCAAGAACAATCGGACAGGGGGTCCACAGATACGCAGTATTTT. It codes for CASSQEQSDRGSTDTQYF.

About this clone itself: This specimen includes other DNA sequences encoding the same CDR3. The CDR3 protein is CASSLAQGAGNTIYF. The CDR3 DNA reads TGCGCCAGCAGCTTGGCCCAGGGGGCTGGAAACACCATATATTTT. The chain couples TRBV5-1 to TRBJ1-3, with 7 bases fitting TRBD1. V lost 0 bases to trimming and J lost 2 bases; unmatched junction nucleotides: 2. The germline V gene encodes CDR1 SGHRS and CDR2 YFSETQ. The CDR3 is made up of 15 amino acids.

The chain employs TRBV2 and TRBJ2-2; 7 positions agree with TRBD1. Germline V gene sequence: CDR1 SNHLY, CDR2 FYNNEI. Losses at the gene ends were 8 bases for V and 4 bases for J; bases not matched to a gene: 7. The CDR3 loop spans 14 amino acids. This CDR3 is CASFRDRATGELFF. In DNA, the CDR3 is TGTGCCAGCTTTCGAGACAGGGCCACCGGGGAGCTGTTTTTT.

The chain couples TRBV18 to TRBJ2-1, with 11 bases fitting TRBD2. The junction had 6 bases not matched to a gene; V was cut back by 0 bases and J by 8 bases. Germline V gives CDR1 KGHSH, CDR2 LQKENI. This CDR3 is built from 16 residues. The CDR3 sequence is CASSPPKGLAGDEQFF. CDR3 coding DNA: TGTGCCAGCTCACCACCGAAAGGACTAGCGGGTGATGAGCAGTTCTTC.

The V and J genes are TRBV20-1 and TRBJ2-7, with TRBD2 matching over 7 bases. This CDR3 has 14 residues. In germline, CDR1 is DFQATT, CDR2 SNEGSKA (reference sequence). V lost 3 bases and J lost 2; bases outside the gene matches: 7. The CDR3 here is CSASPSRGAYEQYF. The CDR3, as DNA: TGCAGTGCTAGTCCTTCCCGGGGGGCCTACGAGCAGTACTTC.

This clone was counted between two and nine times. This chain joins TRBV19 and TRBJ2-7, with D maybe TRBD1 (6 bases). The CDR3 totals 14 residues. Germline assignment: CDR1 LNHDA and CDR2 SQIVND (reference sequence). Trimming shortened V by 5 bases and J by 2 bases, and 13 bases separated the two germline ends. CDR3 sequence (DNA): TGTGCCAGTAGTGTCGGACAGCTTACCTACGAGCAGTACTTC. Protein: CASSVGQLTYEQYF.

The rearrangement uses TRBV3-1 (or the pseudogene TRBV3-2) and TRBJ1-2; D is possibly TRBD1 (5 bases). In germline, CDR1 is LGHDT, CDR2 YNNKEL (reference sequence). This CDR3 is 15 amino acids long. Trimming removed 2 bases from V and 8 bases from J, with 18 bases in between. The CDR3 region has the DNA TGTGCCAGCAGCCAAAGGGCTCTGCAGGGCGGAGGCTACACCTTC. It is translated as CASSQRALQGGGYTF.